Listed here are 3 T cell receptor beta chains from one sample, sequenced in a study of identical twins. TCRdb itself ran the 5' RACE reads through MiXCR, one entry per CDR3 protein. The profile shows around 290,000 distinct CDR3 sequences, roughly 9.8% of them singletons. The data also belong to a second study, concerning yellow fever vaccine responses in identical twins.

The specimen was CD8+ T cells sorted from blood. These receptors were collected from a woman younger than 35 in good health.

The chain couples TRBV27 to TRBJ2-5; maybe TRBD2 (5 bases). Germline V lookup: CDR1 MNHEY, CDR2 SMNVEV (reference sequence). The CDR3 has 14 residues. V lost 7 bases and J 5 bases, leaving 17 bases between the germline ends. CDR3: CASTPFAGWETQYF. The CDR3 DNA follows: TGTGCCAGCACTCCTTTTGCGGGTTGGGAGACCCAGTACTTC.

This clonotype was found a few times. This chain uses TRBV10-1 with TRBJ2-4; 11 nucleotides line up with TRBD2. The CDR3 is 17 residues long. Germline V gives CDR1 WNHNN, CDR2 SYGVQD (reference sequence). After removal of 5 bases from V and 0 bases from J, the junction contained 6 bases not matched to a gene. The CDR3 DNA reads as TGCGCCAGCAGTCCCGGGACTAGCGGTATAGCCAAAAACATTCAGTACTTC. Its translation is CASSPGTSGIAKNIQYF.

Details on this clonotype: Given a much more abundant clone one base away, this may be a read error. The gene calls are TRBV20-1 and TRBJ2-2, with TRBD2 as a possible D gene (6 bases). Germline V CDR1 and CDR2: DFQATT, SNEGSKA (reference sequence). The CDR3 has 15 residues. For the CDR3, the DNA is TGCTGTGCTAGAGATCGTGTAGCGGCCACCGGGGAGCTGTTTTTT. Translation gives CCARDRVAATGELFF.